The T cell receptor beta chain under discussion was sequenced for a study of CXCR3-negative and CXCR3-positive naive CD8 T cells. Germline CDR1 reads MDHEN; CDR2 reads SYDVKM. The CDR3 consists of 12 residues. Concerning this clonotype itself: Its antigen is still unknown.

Study-wide results and limits: Whereas memory cells differed, naive CXCR3-negative and CXCR3-positive cells shared similar TRBV-TRBJ usage.

5' RACE that incorporated UMI labels was used to prepare the TRB cDNA libraries. TCRdb re-called the 5' RACE reads and gives one entry per CDR3 protein, without DNA. The specimen's table records 43,000 or so distinct CDR3 sequences. Sequenced input: naive CXCR3- CD8+ T cells from blood. Subset noted: CD45RO-CCR7+CD27+CD95- naive CD8+ T cells lacking CXCR3 (TNR3-). The TCR originated in a human donor in good health. Some clones in this sample may be carry-over from other donors' samples. J is TRBJ2-4 and V is TRBV28; the TCRdb call, TRBD1, lacks DNA for checking. CDR3 region: CASSYGGDIQYF.